The 14 T cell receptor beta chains below were found in one sample sequenced in a study of early T cells in non-severe SARS-CoV-2 infection. From the 5' RACE reads, TCRdb called clonotypes with MiXCR, one entry per CDR3 protein. This sample has tens of thousands of distinct CDR3 sequences, with about 6% found just once. The sample consisted of whole blood, taken at baseline. The receptor set was obtained from an adult who was a healthcare worker with PCR-confirmed SARS-CoV-2 infection or an uninfected control (not recorded which).

This clonotype was seen a few times. The chain employs TRBV19 and TRBJ2-2, with unresolved D. V was clipped by 10 bases and J by 3 bases, with 9 bases between them. The CDR3 runs 12 residues. The germline V gene encodes CDR1 LNHDA and CDR2 SQIVND (reference sequence). CDR3 protein: CATPKYTGELFF. For the CDR3, the DNA is TGTGCCACCCCAAAGTACACCGGGGAGCTGTTTTTT.

This clonotype showed up many times. The V gene is TRBV24-1, the J gene TRBJ1-2; D remains ambiguous. Germline lookup yields CDR1 KGHDR and CDR2 SFDVKD. The CDR3 runs to 12 residues. V was pared by 3 bases and J by 5 bases, with 6 bases between. CDR3 amino acids: CATSDPTYGYTF. The CDR3 bases are TGTGCCACCAGTGATCCTACATATGGCTACACCTTC.

This clonotype appeared many times. The V and J genes are TRBV20-1 and TRBJ1-1; no firm D call. Germline CDR1 DFQATT, CDR2 SNEGSKA (reference sequence). V lost 1 base and J 1 base, leaving 10 bases between the germline ends. CDR3 length: 14 residues. The DNA of the CDR3 is TGCAGTGCTAGAGTCGGCACCCAGAACACTGAAGCTTTCTTT. As protein: CSARVGTQNTEAFF.

This clonotype has a count of ten or more. The V and J genes are TRBV6-2 or TRBV6-3 and TRBJ2-7; either TRBD1 or TRBD2 may supply D (5 bases each). The CDR3 loop spans 13 amino acids. Looked up from germline, CDR1 is MNHEY and CDR2 is SVGEGT. V shed 8 bases and J shed 3 bases, with 14 bases lying between them. The CDR3 nucleotides read TGTGCCAGCTCGAGGGGTAGTATCTACGAGCAGTACTTC. This gives the protein CASSRGSIYEQYF.

In this sample, this clonotype turned up a few times. Germline is not matched at one junction end, which may reflect a read error. The chain is built from TRBV29-1 and TRBJ1-1; D not certain. The CDR3 covers 12 residues. Germline CDR1 is SQVTM and CDR2 is ANQGSEA. CDR3 in DNA: TGCAGCGTTGAAGGCCTGAACCCTGAAGCTTTCTTT. Translated, it gives CSVEGLNPEAFF. Full variable domain (remainder filled in from reference TRBV29-1 and TRBJ1-1): SAVISQKPSRDICQRGTSLTIQCQVDSQVTMMFWYRQQPGQSLTLIATANQGSEATYESGFVIDKFPISRPNLTFSTLTVSNMSPEDSSIYLCSVEGLNPEAFFGQGTRLTVV.

The V and J genes are TRBV18 and TRBJ2-1, with a possible D match to TRBD1 (5 bases). Trimming left V 1 base short and J 5 bases short, with 9 bases between. This CDR3 is built from 14 residues. Germline V CDR1 and CDR2: KGHSH, LQKENI. CDR3 in amino acids: CASSPQSGNNEQFF. The DNA for the CDR3 is TGTGCCAGCTCACCACAGTCAGGGAACAATGAGCAGTTCTTC.

This clonotype has more than one count but fewer than ten. The chain has TRBV2 and TRBJ2-3; maybe TRBD1 (6 bases). The germline CDR1 and CDR2 sequences are SNHLY and FYNNEI. CDR3 length: 14 residues. V was trimmed by 10 bases and J by 5 bases, leaving 19 bases between them. The CDR3 DNA reads TGTGCCACCCGGGACACCGAGGGATTAGATACGCAGTATTTT. Its protein is CATRDTEGLDTQYF.

The chain uses TRBV28 and TRBJ2-7; 9 nucleotides line up with TRBD2. J lost 0 bases, V lost 7 bases, and 10 bases had no gene match. CDR1 MDHEN and CDR2 SYDVKM come from the germline V gene. This CDR3 is built from 16 residues. The CDR3 nucleotides read TGTGCCAGCACCCAGGGGGGCGGGAGGGCCTCCTACGAGCAGTACTTC. This sequence encodes CASTQGGGRASYEQYF. Supplemented by reference TRBV28 and TRBJ2-7, the full variable domain reads DVKVTQSSRYLVKRTGEKVFLECVQDMDHENMFWYRQDPGLGLRLIYFSYDVKMKEKGDIPEGYSVSREKKERFSLILESASTNQTSMYLCASTQGGGRASYEQYFGPGTRLTVT.

The chain employs TRBV28 and TRBJ1-2; no clear D gene. The CDR3 runs to 11 residues. Germline CDR1 and CDR2: MDHEN and SYDVKM. The germline V and J ends were trimmed by 6 bases and 2 bases, with 4 bases remaining between them. This CDR3 is CASSGNYGYTF. The DNA for the CDR3 is TGTGCCAGCAGCGGGAACTATGGCTACACCTTC.

In this sample, this clonotype turned up many times. The chain has TRBV4-3 and TRBJ2-7; D might be TRBD2 (6 bases). In germline, CDR1 is LGHNA, CDR2 YSLEER. The CDR3 is 15 amino acids. V was cut by 0 bases and J by 9 bases, with 18 bases left in between. The CDR3 DNA is TGCGCCAGCAGCCAAGATGCCGGGAGTACCCTACCGCAGTACTTC. Its protein product is CASSQDAGSTLPQYF.

This clonotype was seen repeatedly, ten times or more. The chain combines TRBV20-1 with TRBJ2-1, with 8 bases identical to TRBD1. Germline-derived CDR1 and CDR2 are DFQATT and SNEGSKA (reference sequence). The ends lost 5 bases at V and 7 bases at J; junction bases unmatched: 7. This CDR3 contains 13 residues. For the CDR3, the DNA is TGCAGTGCTGCCCGACAGGGGTCAAATGAGCAGTTCTTC. This encodes CSAARQGSNEQFF.

This clonotype came up a few times. The CDR3 region has the DNA TGTGCCAGCAGCTACGGACAGCAGTACGAGCAGTACTTC. This gives the protein CASSYGQQYEQYF. The chain joins TRBV7-2 to TRBJ2-7, with D possibly matching TRBD1 (6 bases). V was shortened by 4 bases and J by 4 bases, with 11 bases between the two germline ends. This CDR3 has 13 residues. Germline CDR1 is SGHTA and CDR2 is FQGNSA.

This clonotype was recorded a few times. The V gene is TRBV7-9, the J gene TRBJ1-6, with D tentatively TRBD1 (6 bases). The V end lost 5 bases, the J end lost 6 bases, and 14 bases lay between the germline ends. Germline V gene data show CDR1 as SEHNR and CDR2 as FQNEAQ (reference sequence). The CDR3 contains 15 residues. CDR3 amino acids: CASSLSRGFNSPLHF. The CDR3 nucleotides read TGTGCCAGCAGCCTTTCCAGGGGCTTTAATTCACCCCTCCACTTT.

The chain couples TRBV12-5 to TRBJ2-7; D remains unclear. The germline gives CDR1 LGHNT, CDR2 FRNRAP. Trimming stripped 11 bases from V and 7 bases from J, with 12 bases between. This CDR3 region has 10 residues. CDR3: CAPPPWEQYF. In DNA form, the CDR3 reads TGTGCTCCCCCCCCTTGGGAGCAGTACTTC.